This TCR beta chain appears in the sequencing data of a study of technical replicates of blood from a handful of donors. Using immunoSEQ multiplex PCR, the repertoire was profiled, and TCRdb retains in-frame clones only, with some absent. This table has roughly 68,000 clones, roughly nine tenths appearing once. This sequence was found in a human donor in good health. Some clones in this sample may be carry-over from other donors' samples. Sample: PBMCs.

The CDR3: CASSKPVNWEGGYGYTF. In DNA, the CDR3 is TGTGCCAGCAGCAAACCGGTCAACTGGGAGGGCGGCTATGGCTACACCTTC. The gene calls are TRBV21-1 and TRBJ1-2. TRBV21-1 counts as a pseudogene. The CDR3 covers 17 residues.